This entry features one TCR beta chain sequence. Its antigen is unknown. Germline-derived CDR1 and CDR2 are MDHEN and SYDVKM. The CDR3 has 15 amino acids. The J segment lost 2 bases and the V segment lost 8 bases, leaving 10 bases of the junction unmatched. Measured with immunoSEQ multiplex PCR; TCRdb has only the in-frame clones, and not every one. The sample comprises about 17,000 clones, around three fifths of which are singletons, and 25% rests with the top ten. These data are taken from a study of cytotoxic CD8 clonotypes in ibrutinib-treated CLL. Study-level background: Partial response was seen in approximately 24 patients and complete response in 2; after median approximately 68 months, around 15 stayed remitted, about 12 progressed. Study-level points and caveats: At ibrutinib response, clonality increased, and at progression it declined back toward baseline. Clonotypes that were public were uncommon, and they contracted or stayed stable on treatment. Clonality at baseline surpassed age-matched healthy donors and tracked circulating CD8+ T-cell counts.

The sequencing here drew on PBMCs, taken after 12 months of ibrutinib treatment. The clonotype was recovered from a human donor with chronic lymphocytic leukemia. The rearrangement links TRBV28 to TRBJ2-3; TRBD2 matches at 7 bases. As DNA, the CDR3 is TGTGCCAGCGGGCGGATCGGGGGGACCACAGATACGCAGTATTTT. Translation gives CASGRIGGTTDTQYF.